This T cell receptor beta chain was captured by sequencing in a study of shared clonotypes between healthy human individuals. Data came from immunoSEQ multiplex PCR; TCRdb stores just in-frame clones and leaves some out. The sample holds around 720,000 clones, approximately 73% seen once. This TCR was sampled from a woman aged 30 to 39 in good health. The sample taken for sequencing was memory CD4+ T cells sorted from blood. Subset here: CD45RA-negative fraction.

Here the CDR3 DNA reads TGCGCCAGCAGCTTGGGAACAGGGGTAGGTTCACCCCTCCACTTT. Translated, it gives CASSLGTGVGSPLHF. The chain carries TRBV5-1 and TRBJ1-6, with 7 bases matching TRBD1. The CDR3 has 15 residues. The V segment lost 0 bases and the J segment 9 bases; nucleotides outside the gene matches: 6. CDR1 and CDR2 from the germline V gene are SGHRS and YFSETQ.